A selection of T cell receptor beta chains follows, all from one sample in a study of shared clonotypes between healthy human individuals. Sequencing was performed with immunoSEQ multiplex PCR; in TCRdb, only in-frame clones are kept and a portion is missing. The sample holds 2,500,000 or so clones, around 93% seen once. Input material: naive CD4+ T cells from PBMCs. These receptors all come from a man aged 18-30 years in good health. Some clones in this sample may be carry-over from other donors' samples. The conserved cysteine and the conserved F or W are not part of the CDR3 here.

v_call: TRBV7-2; cdr3_aa: ASSLETGVGLEQY
v_call: TRBV11-2; cdr3_aa: ASSLKLGWVAF
v_call: TRBV5-1; cdr3_aa: ASSLGSGMNTEAF
v_call: TRBV7-2; cdr3_aa: ASSYNLAPMDTQY
v_call: TRBV18; cdr3_aa: ASSPNPTGTEAF
v_call: TRBV2; cdr3_aa: ASSDEGNTEAF
v_call: TRBV7-2; cdr3_aa: ASSPGSGTSSYNEQF
v_call: TRBV18; cdr3_aa: ASSPGLAVEQF
v_call: TRBV5-4; cdr3_aa: ASSFIGTNTGELF
v_call: TRBV28; cdr3_aa: ASSKDPNQPQH
v_call: TRBV2; cdr3_aa: ASSVFGPINEKLF
v_call: TRBV6-4; cdr3_aa: ASSSKRGKNEKLF
v_call: TRBV6-6; cdr3_aa: ASSYSMDKPEKLF
v_call: TRBV6-1; cdr3_aa: ASGGLAGEEGELF
v_call: TRBV6-1; cdr3_aa: ASSEVQKGDIQY
v_call: TRBV18; cdr3_aa: ASSVQGYGYT
v_call: TRBV5-4; cdr3_aa: ASSPSGGAGFGELF
v_call: TRBV7-9; cdr3_aa: ASSFDAGRSRETQY
v_call: TRBV25-1; cdr3_aa: ASSVSGQGKWETQY
v_call: TRBV15; cdr3_aa: ATRGTIY
v_call: TRBV7-9; cdr3_aa: ASSFPTDGSTYEQY
v_call: TRBV5-6; cdr3_aa: ASSLEGTGELF
v_call: TRBV28; cdr3_aa: ASSLRGLGQLNQPQH
v_call: TRBV5-1; cdr3_aa: ASSLGGQASYEQY
v_call: TRBV7-8; cdr3_aa: ASSSHQRETEAF
v_call: TRBV7-3; cdr3_aa: ASSSLQGSGYT
v_call: TRBV14; cdr3_aa: ASSLYGTGTYEQY
v_call: TRBV2; cdr3_aa: ASLRVRREQY
v_call: TRBV28; cdr3_aa: ASSQGPEKLF
v_call: TRBV9; cdr3_aa: ASSVGSGSNQPQH
v_call: TRBV28; cdr3_aa: ASSPSLAGIGADTQY
v_call: TRBV2; cdr3_aa: ASTGTGGEETQY
v_call: TRBV5-1; cdr3_aa: ASSDGQGGEKLF
v_call: TRBV7-8; cdr3_aa: ASSRTGNTDTQY
v_call: TRBV29-1; cdr3_aa: SVEIRDGLGYGYT
v_call: TRBV5-1; cdr3_aa: ASSLGMFGRRELF
v_call: TRBV28; cdr3_aa: ASSSLGQGDNSPLH
v_call: TRBV5-8; cdr3_aa: ASSLGAENLETQY
v_call: TRBV6-5; cdr3_aa: ASSRTGSLEQY
v_call: TRBV5-1; cdr3_aa: ASSKKGIGAGGTEAF
v_call: TRBV9; cdr3_aa: ASSVPSGNSGELF
v_call: TRBV27; cdr3_aa: ASTWGYNTGELF
v_call: TRBV6-6; cdr3_aa: ASGPSRDRGLEQY
v_call: TRBV4-3; cdr3_aa: ASSQEGGETQY
v_call: TRBV18; cdr3_aa: ASSPQPRAGELF
v_call: TRBV5-1; cdr3_aa: ASSPEAYFTYEQY
v_call: TRBV4-1; cdr3_aa: ASSQWAGEIQF
v_call: TRBV1; cdr3_aa: TSSQAPGPIAYEQY
v_call: TRBV6-5; cdr3_aa: ASSSPSLGPDTEAF
v_call: TRBV7-8; cdr3_aa: ASSSQTGQINTEAF
v_call: TRBV6-5; cdr3_aa: ASTQGTGVDTEAF
v_call: TRBV7-2; cdr3_aa: ASNLPGRTWEQF
v_call: TRBV5-1; cdr3_aa: ASSLMGGDYEQY
v_call: TRBV15; cdr3_aa: ATSGRGTWNTEAF
v_call: TRBV7-6; cdr3_aa: ASSLVLRETQY
v_call: TRBV7-8; cdr3_aa: ASSLFPGLVSYEQY
v_call: TRBV6-5; cdr3_aa: ASSRGQGSEKLF
v_call: TRBV7-3; cdr3_aa: ASSFEGGLQETQY
v_call: TRBV6-4; cdr3_aa: ASSDEHYNEQF